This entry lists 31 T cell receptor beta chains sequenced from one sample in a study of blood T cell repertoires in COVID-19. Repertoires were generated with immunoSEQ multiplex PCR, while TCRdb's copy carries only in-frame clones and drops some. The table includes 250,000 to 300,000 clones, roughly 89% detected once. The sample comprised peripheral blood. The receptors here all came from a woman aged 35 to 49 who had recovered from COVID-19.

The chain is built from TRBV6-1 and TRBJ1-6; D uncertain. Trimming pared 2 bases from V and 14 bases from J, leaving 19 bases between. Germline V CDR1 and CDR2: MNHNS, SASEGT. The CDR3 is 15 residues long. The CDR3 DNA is TGTGCCAGCAGTGAATCTGGACTGAGCTTCAATTCCCTCCACTTT. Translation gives CASSESGLSFNSLHF.

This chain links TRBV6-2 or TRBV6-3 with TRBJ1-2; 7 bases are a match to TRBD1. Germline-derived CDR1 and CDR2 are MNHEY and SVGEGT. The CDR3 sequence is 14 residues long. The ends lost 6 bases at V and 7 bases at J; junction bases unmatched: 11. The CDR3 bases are TGTGCCAGCAGCCCATTAACAGGGGATCGTGGCTACACCTTC. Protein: CASSPLTGDRGYTF.

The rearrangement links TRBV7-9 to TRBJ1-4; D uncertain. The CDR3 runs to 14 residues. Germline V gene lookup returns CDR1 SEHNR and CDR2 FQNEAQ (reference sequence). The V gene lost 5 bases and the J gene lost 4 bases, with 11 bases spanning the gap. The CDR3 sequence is CASSASRSNEKLFF. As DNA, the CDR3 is TGTGCCAGCAGCGCCTCACGGAGTAATGAAAAACTGTTTTTT.

CDR3 loop: CATLENSYNEQFF. In DNA, the CDR3 is TGTGCCACCCTAGAAAACTCCTACAATGAGCAGTTCTTC. This chain joins TRBV10-3 and TRBJ2-1; D gene uncertain. Germline V gives CDR1 ENHRY, CDR2 SYGVKD. CDR3 length: 13 amino acids. V was cut by 10 bases and J by 0 bases, with 10 bases left in between.

For the CDR3, the DNA is TGTGCCAGCAGCTCGGCCGGGACTAGCGGTCCCACAGATACGCAGTATTTT. Encoded protein: CASSSAGTSGPTDTQYF. V is TRBV7-3 and J is TRBJ2-3, with 11 positions matching TRBD2. There are 17 residues in the CDR3. Per germline, CDR1 SGHTA and CDR2 FQGTGA. V shed 4 bases and J 2 bases; nucleotides not matched to a gene: 8.

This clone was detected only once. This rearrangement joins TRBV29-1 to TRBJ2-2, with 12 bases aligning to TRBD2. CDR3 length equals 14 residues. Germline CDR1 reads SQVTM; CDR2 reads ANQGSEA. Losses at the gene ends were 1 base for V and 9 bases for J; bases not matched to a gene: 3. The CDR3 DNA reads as TGCAGCGTTGAAGGACTAGCGGGAGTTAGGGAGCTGTTTTTT. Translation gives CSVEGLAGVRELFF.

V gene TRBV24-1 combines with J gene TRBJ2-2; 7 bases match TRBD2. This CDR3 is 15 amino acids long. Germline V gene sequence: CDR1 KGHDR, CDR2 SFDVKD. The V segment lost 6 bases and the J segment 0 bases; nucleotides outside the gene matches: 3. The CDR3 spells CATSLAGANTGELFF. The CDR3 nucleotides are TGTGCCACCAGTTTAGCGGGCGCGAACACCGGGGAGCTGTTTTTT.

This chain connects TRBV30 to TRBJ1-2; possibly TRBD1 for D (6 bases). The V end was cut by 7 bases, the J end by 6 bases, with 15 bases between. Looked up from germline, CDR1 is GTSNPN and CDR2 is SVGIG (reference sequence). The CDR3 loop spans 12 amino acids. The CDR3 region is CAYETGVDGYTF. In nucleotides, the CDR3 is TGTGCCTACGAGACAGGTGTCGATGGCTACACCTTC.

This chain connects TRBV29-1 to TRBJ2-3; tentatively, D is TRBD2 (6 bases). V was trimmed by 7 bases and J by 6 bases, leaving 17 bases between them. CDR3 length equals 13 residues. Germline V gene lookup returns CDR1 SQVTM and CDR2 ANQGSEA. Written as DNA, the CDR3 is TGCAGCGGGCGCATCTCAGGAGGGGATACGCAGTATTTT. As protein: CSGRISGGDTQYF.

CDR3 sequence: CASSEGEEGTQYF. The CDR3 DNA reads as TGTGCCAGCAGTGAAGGGGAGGAGGGGACCCAGTACTTC. This chain links TRBV6-1 with TRBJ2-5, with D perhaps matching TRBD2 (6 bases). Trimming stripped 1 base from V and 7 bases from J, with 10 bases between. This CDR3 has 13 amino acids. Germline CDR1 MNHNS, CDR2 SASEGT.

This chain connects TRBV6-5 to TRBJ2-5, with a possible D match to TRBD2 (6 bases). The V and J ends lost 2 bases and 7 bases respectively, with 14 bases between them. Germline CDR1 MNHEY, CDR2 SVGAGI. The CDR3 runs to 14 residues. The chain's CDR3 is CASSYPGTEGTQYF. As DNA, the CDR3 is TGTGCCAGCAGTTACCCCGGGACGGAGGGGACCCAGTACTTC.

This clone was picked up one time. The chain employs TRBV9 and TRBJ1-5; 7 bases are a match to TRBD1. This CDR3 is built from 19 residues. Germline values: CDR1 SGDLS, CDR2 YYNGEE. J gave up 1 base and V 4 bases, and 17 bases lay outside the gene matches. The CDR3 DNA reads TGTGCCAGCAGCTCATTAGGGGACAGAGATAATTTCAGCAATCAGCCCCAGCATTTT. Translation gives CASSSLGDRDNFSNQPQHF.

This chain's CDR3 is CASSLSTSLKDTQYF. CDR3 nucleotide sequence: TGCGCCAGCAGCTTGTCGACTAGCCTCAAAGATACGCAGTATTTT. The V gene is TRBV5-1, the J gene TRBJ2-3; TRBD2 agrees at 7 bases. V lost 1 base, J lost 5 bases, and 7 bases stayed unmatched. CDR3 size: 15 residues. From germline, CDR1 is SGHRS and CDR2 YFSETQ.

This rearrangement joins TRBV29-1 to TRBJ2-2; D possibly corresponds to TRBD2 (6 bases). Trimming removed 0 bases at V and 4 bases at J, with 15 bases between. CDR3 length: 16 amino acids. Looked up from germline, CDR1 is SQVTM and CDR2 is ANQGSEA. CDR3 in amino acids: CSVEEAGGLATGELFF. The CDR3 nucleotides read TGCAGCGTTGAAGAGGCTGGAGGGTTGGCCACCGGGGAGCTGTTTTTT.

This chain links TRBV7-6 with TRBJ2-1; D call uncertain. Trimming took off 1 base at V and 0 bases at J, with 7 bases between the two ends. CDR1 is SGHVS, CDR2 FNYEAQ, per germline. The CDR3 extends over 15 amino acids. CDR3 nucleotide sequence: TGTGCCAGCAGCTTAGGTTCCTACTCCTACAATGAGCAGTTCTTC. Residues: CASSLGSYSYNEQFF.

CDR3 DNA: TGCGCCAGCAGCTTGGCTCTCCTAGCGGGTCGGGATGAGCAGTTCTTC. Translation gives CASSLALLAGRDEQFF. The rearrangement links TRBV5-1 to TRBJ2-1; 8 bases are shared with TRBD2. CDR1 is SGHRS, CDR2 YFSETQ, per germline. CDR3 size: 16 residues. The V and J ends lost 0 bases and 8 bases, in that order; junction bases with no gene match: 10.

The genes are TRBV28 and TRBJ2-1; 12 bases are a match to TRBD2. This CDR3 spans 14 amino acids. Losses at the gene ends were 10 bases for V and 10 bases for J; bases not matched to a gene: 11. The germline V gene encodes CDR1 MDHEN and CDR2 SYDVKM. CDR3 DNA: TGTGCCACTAGACTAGCGGGAGTTGGTGAGGAGCAGTTCTTC. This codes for CATRLAGVGEEQFF.

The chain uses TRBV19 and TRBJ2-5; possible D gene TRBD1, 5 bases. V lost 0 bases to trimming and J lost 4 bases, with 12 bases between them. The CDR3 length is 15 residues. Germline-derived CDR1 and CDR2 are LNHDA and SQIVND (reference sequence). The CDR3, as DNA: TGTGCCAGTAGTATAGATCAGGGCCGCCCAGAGACCCAGTACTTC. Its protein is CASSIDQGRPETQYF.

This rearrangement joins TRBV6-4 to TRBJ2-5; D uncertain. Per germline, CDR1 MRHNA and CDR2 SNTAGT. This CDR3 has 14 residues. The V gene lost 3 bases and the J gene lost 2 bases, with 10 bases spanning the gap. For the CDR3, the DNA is TGTGCCAGCAGTGAGGGCCCGGCTCAAGAGACCCAGTACTTC. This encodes CASSEGPAQETQYF.

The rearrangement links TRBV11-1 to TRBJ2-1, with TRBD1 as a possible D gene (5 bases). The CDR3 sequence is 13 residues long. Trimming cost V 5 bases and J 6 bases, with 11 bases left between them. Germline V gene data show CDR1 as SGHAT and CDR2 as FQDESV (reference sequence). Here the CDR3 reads CASSARTLNEQFF. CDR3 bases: TGTGCCAGCAGCGCCAGGACACTCAATGAGCAGTTCTTC.

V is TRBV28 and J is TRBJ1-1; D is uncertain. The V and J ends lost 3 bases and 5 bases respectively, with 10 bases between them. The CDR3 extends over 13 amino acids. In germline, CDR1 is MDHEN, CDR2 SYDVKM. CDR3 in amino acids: CASSFPRPTEAFF. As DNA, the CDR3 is TGTGCCAGCAGTTTTCCGAGGCCAACTGAAGCTTTCTTT. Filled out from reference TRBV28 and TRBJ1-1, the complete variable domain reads DVKVTQSSRYLVKRTGEKVFLECVQDMDHENMFWYRQDPGLGLRLIYFSYDVKMKEKGDIPEGYSVSREKKERFSLILESASTNQTSMYLCASSFPRPTEAFFGQGTRLTVV.

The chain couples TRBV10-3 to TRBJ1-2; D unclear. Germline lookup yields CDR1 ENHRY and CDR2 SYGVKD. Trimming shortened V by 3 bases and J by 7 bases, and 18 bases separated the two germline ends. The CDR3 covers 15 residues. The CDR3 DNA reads TGTGCCATCAGTGACATGACGGACTCGGGTGGTGGCTACACCTTC. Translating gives CAISDMTDSGGGYTF.

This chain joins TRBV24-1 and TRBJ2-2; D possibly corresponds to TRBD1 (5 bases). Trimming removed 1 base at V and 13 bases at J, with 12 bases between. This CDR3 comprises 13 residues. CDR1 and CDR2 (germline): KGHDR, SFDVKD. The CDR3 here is CATSDFGQGRLFF. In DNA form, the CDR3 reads TGTGCCACCAGTGATTTTGGGCAGGGAAGGCTGTTTTTT.

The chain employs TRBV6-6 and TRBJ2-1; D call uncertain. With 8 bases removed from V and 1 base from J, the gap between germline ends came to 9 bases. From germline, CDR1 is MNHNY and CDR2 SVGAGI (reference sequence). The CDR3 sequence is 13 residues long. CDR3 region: CASSAVSYNEQFF. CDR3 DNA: TGTGCCAGCTCCGCGGTTTCCTACAATGAGCAGTTCTTC.

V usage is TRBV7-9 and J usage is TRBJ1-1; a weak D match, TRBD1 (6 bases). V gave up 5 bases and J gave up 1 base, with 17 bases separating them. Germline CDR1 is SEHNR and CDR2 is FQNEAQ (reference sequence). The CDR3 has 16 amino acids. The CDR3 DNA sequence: TGTGCCAGCAGCCTACTCTACAGGGTAACGAACACTGAAGCTTTCTTT. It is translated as CASSLLYRVTNTEAFF.

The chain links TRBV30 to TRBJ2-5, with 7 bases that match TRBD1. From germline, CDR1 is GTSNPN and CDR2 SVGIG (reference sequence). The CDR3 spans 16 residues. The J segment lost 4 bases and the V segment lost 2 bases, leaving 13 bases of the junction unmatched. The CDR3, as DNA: TGTGCCTGGAGTACCCGACAGAACCACAGGGGAGAGACCCAGTACTTC. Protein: CAWSTRQNHRGETQYF.

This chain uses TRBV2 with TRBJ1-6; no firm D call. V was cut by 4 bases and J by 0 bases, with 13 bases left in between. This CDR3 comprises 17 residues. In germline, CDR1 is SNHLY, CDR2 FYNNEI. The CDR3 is CASSARLLSSYNSPLHF. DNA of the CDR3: TGTGCCAGCAGTGCCCGACTGCTGAGCTCCTATAATTCACCCCTCCACTTT. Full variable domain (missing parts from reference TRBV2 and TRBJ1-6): EPEVTQTPSHQVTQMGQEVILRCVPISNHLYFYWYRQILGQKVEFLVSFYNNEISEKSEIFDDQFSVERPDGSNFTLKIRSTKLEDSAMYFCASSARLLSSYNSPLHFGNGTRLTVT.

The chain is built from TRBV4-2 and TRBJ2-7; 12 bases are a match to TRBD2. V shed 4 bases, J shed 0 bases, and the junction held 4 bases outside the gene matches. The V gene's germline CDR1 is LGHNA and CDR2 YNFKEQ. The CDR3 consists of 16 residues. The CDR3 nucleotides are TGTGCCAGCAGCCTCGGACTAGCGGGAAGCTCCTACGAGCAGTACTTC. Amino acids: CASSLGLAGSSYEQYF.

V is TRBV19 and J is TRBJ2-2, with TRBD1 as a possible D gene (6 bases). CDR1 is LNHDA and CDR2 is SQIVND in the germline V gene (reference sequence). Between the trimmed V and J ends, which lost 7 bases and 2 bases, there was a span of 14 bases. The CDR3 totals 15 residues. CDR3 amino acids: CASNLQGFNTGELFF. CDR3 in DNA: TGTGCCAGTAACCTGCAGGGGTTTAACACCGGGGAGCTGTTTTTT. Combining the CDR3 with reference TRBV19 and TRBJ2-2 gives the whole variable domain DGGITQSPKYLFRKEGQNVTLSCEQNLNHDAMYWYRQDPGQGLRLIYYSQIVNDFQKGDIAEGYSVSREKKESFPLTVTSAQKNPTAFYLCASNLQGFNTGELFFGEGSRLTVL.

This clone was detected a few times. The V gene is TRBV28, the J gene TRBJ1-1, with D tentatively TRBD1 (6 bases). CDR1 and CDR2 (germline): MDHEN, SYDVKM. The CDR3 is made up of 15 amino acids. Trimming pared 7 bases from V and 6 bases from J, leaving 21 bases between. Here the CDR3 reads CASTPFLGAVAEAFF. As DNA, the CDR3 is TGTGCCAGCACTCCGTTTTTGGGGGCGGTCGCTGAAGCTTTCTTT.

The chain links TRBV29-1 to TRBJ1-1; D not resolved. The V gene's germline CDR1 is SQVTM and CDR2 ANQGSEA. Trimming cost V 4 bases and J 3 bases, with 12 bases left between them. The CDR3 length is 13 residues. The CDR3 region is CSVGAPPDTEAFF. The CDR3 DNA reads TGCAGCGTTGGAGCCCCCCCGGACACTGAAGCTTTCTTT.